This T cell receptor (beta chain) stems from a study of cytomegalovirus exposure and HLA in healthy donors. At the level of the study: Falling in the Caucasian-associated ancestry cluster were 80% to 85% of 350 to 400 genotyped donors. Study-level points and caveats: The number of N-insertions in an Asian-associated ancestry cluster was reportedly below the roughly 670-donor mean in a later analysis.

CDR1 and CDR2 (germline): MNHNS, SASEGT. V lost 6 bases to trimming and J lost 7 bases; unmatched junction nucleotides: 6. The length of the CDR3 is 15 residues. To note about this clone: Its cognate antigen is unknown.

With 60 Vbeta and 13 Jbeta primers, the PCR was carried out. Sequenced by immunoSEQ multiplex PCR; TCRdb stores in-frame clones only, minus some. Here the sample table reports about 160,000 clones. Source material: PBMCs. The chain joins TRBV6-1 to TRBJ1-4, with 12 bases fitting TRBD1. The sequence was obtained from a woman aged 55 to 70 in good health and CMV-seronegative. The CDR3 spells CASRGQGAGSEKLFF. The DNA for the CDR3 is TGTGCCAGCAGGGGACAGGGGGCGGGTAGTGAAAAACTGTTTTTT.